This T cell receptor beta chain was sequenced during a study of Graves' ophthalmopathy and Graves' hyperthyroidism. Overall study context: No treatment had been given when peripheral blood was collected at initial diagnosis. Overall study findings and caveats: Blood also held most thyroid clonotypes expanded above 0.001 frequency.

This clonotype was seen a handful of times. What it recognizes is unknown. V was pared by 10 bases and J by 0 bases, with 21 bases between. The CDR3 is made up of 16 amino acids. Germline CDR1 SGHDN, CDR2 FVKESK. In donors with ophthalmopathy, activity was moderate-to-severe, with CAS ≥3, NOSPECS ≥4 and duration under 3 months. CDR3 regions of TCR beta were amplified from RNA transcripts. HTBI primers were used in a first-round RT-PCR, which preceded a second-round multiplex PCR. A single record per CDR3 protein comes from TCRdb applying MiXCR to the multiplex PCR reads. The table lists approximately 640,000 distinct CDR3 sequences, about two fifths of them singletons.

The receptor was derived from an adult man with Graves' ophthalmopathy. The sequenced sample was peripheral blood. This chain connects TRBV14 to TRBJ1-2; a possible D gene is TRBD1 (5 bases). The CDR3 loop reads CAIPGGPYGSNYGYTF. The CDR3 DNA sequence: TGTGCCATCCCCGGGGGACCCTACGGATCTAACTATGGCTACACCTTC.